This TCR beta chain was captured by sequencing in a study of cytomegalovirus exposure and HLA in healthy donors. Study-wide background: The 100 to 150 validation repertoires, a later analysis reported, used the same platform as the 600 to 850 repertoires from the first cohort.

The V and J ends lost 6 bases and 1 base, in that order; junction bases with no gene match: 8. Germline V lookup: CDR1 SEHNR, CDR2 FQNEAQ (reference sequence). This CDR3 spans 16 amino acids. This clone was recorded only once. Clones were sequenced by immunoSEQ multiplex PCR, and TCRdb holds only the in-frame ones, with some missing. The sample lists 180,000 or so clones, about nine tenths occurring once. This sequence was found in a man aged 25-45 years in good health and CMV-seropositive. The material sequenced was PBMCs. The chain links TRBV7-9 to TRBJ2-7; 11 bases line up with TRBD1. The CDR3 DNA reads TGTGCCAGCAGGGCTAGAGGGACAGGGGGTTCCTACGAGCAGTACTTC. It specifies CASRARGTGGSYEQYF.